This TCR beta chain is from a study of response to subunit inactivated influenza vaccine. Overall study findings and caveats: The authors put forward the suggestion that each seasonal influenza vaccination may bring in only a limited number of new T cells.

The sample holds a few counts of this clonotype. Its antigen is still unknown. CDR3 length: 16 amino acids. Germline loops: CDR1 MGHRA, CDR2 YSYEKL. V was pared by 1 base and J by 5 bases, with 15 bases between. Each CDR3 protein gets one entry after TCRdb re-called the RT-PCR reads with MiXCR. Of hundreds of thousands of distinct CDR3 sequences listed, roughly 15% are singletons. The chain uses TRBV4-1 and TRBJ2-1; D uncertain. The source of this sequence is a man aged 45-65 years who received an inactivated influenza vaccine. The sequences come from PBMCs from blood, collected approximately 15 days before vaccination. CDR3 residues: CASSQGPRTGDNEQFF. The CDR3 DNA reads as TGCGCCAGCAGCCAAGGTCCTCGCACCGGAGACAATGAGCAGTTCTTC.